Listed below are T cell receptor beta chains from one sample, sequenced in a study of T cell repertoires in cytomegalovirus infection. Their antigens are not known. Each CDR3 protein gets one entry after TCRdb re-called the reads with MiXCR. The table records a few hundred thousand distinct CDR3 sequences, about 33% of them present only once. The input for sequencing was cultured PBMCs, taken from culture after CMV antigen stimulation. The receptors were gathered from a human donor in good health (CMV status not recorded). Some clones in this sample may be carry-over from other donors' samples. The CDR3 runs from the conserved cysteine through the conserved F or W. A D gene is named only where the DNA matches it firmly. Size is stated for part of the rows, as once, few or many counts, or as a class when the clone is expanded.

V: TRBV19; size: NA; D: TRBD1; J: TRBJ1-2; DNA: TGTGCCTGTAGTATAGGGGGCACGTATGGCTACACCTTC; CDR3: CACSIGGTYGYTF
V: TRBV7-9; size: few; D: TRBD2; J: TRBJ2-7; DNA: TGTGCCAGCAGCTTTCTAGCGGGAGCCTCCTACGAGCAGTACTTC; CDR3: CASSFLAGASYEQYF
V: TRBV15; size: once; D: TRBD1; J: TRBJ2-5; DNA: TGTGCCACCAGCAGAAACAGGGGAAAAGAGACCCAGTACTTC; CDR3: CATSRNRGKETQYF
V: TRBV6-1; size: NA; D: NA; J: TRBJ2-7; DNA: TGTGCCAGAAAAAAAGCGGGCAAGAGCTCCTACGAGCAGTACTTC; CDR3: CARKKAGKSSYEQYF
V: TRBV6-1; size: NA; D: TRBD2; J: TRBJ2-7; DNA: TGTGCCAGCAGCTACGGGACTAGCGGCGACTACGAGCAGTACTTC; CDR3: CASSYGTSGDYEQYF
V: TRBV6-6; size: NA; D: NA; J: TRBJ1-1; DNA: TGTGCCAGCAGTTACTCGATTGTTGAAGCTTTCTTT; CDR3: CASSYSIVEAFF
V: TRBV12-3/TRBV12-4; size: few; D: NA; J: TRBJ2-7; DNA: TGTGCCAGCAGCCGAGACACCCCGAGGGTCAAGCAGTACTTC; CDR3: CASSRDTPRVKQYF
V: TRBV2; size: few; D: NA; J: TRBJ1-2; DNA: TGTGCCAGCAGGGGCGACAGAGAGTCTGGCTACACCTTC; CDR3: CASRGDRESGYTF
V: TRBV7-9; size: few; D: TRBD2; J: TRBJ2-7; DNA: TGTGCCAGCAGCAGCCGGGGGGACTCCTACGAGCAGTACTTC; CDR3: CASSSRGDSYEQYF
V: TRBV19; size: NA; D: NA; J: TRBJ1-2; DNA: TGTGCCAGTAGTATACTGGAGGACGGCTACACCTTC; CDR3: CASSILEDGYTF
V: TRBV5-8; size: NA; D: TRBD1; J: TRBJ2-5; DNA: TGTGCCAGCAGCTCGGGGACAGGGGAGTACCAAGAGACCCAGTACTTC; CDR3: CASSSGTGEYQETQYF
V: TRBV12-3/TRBV12-4; size: few; D: TRBD2; J: TRBJ2-1; DNA: TGTGCCAGCAGTTACCTAGCGGGAGGAACCTACAATGAGCAGTTCTTC; CDR3: CASSYLAGGTYNEQFF
V: TRBV7-8; size: few; D: TRBD2; J: TRBJ2-5; DNA: TGTGCCAGCAGAGGAGGGAGGGCCCGAGGCCAAGAGACCCAGTACTTC; CDR3: CASRGGRARGQETQYF
V: TRBV7-2; size: many; D: NA; J: TRBJ1-5; DNA: TGTGCCAGCAGCTTAGCGCCGTACAGAAGCAATCAGCCCCAGCATTTT; CDR3: CASSLAPYRSNQPQHF
V: TRBV7-8; size: many; D: NA; J: TRBJ2-7; DNA: TGTGCCAGCAGCTTAGGGGCCGGGTCCTACGAGCAGTACTTC; CDR3: CASSLGAGSYEQYF
V: TRBV19; size: NA; D: NA; J: TRBJ2-2; DNA: TGTGCCAGTAGTATTAATCACCAGGCCGGGGAGCTGTTTTTT; CDR3: CASSINHQAGELFF
V: TRBV7-9; size: few; D: TRBD1; J: TRBJ1-4; DNA: TGTGCCAGCAGCCCTGGACAGGGGGCGACAACTAATGAAAAACTGTTTTTT; CDR3: CASSPGQGATTNEKLFF
V: TRBV7-2; size: few; D: NA; J: TRBJ2-1; DNA: TGTGCCAGCAGCTTAGGTAGTTCCCCCTACAATGAGCAGTTCTTC; CDR3: CASSLGSSPYNEQFF
V: TRBV7-2; size: many; D: NA; J: TRBJ1-6; DNA: TGTGCCAGCAGCTTAGCGTTGACAGAGATTTATAATTCACCCCTCCACTTT; CDR3: CASSLALTEIYNSPLHF
V: TRBV29-1; size: NA; D: NA; J: TRBJ1-3; DNA: TGCAGCGTTGCGCGGACCGAAAGCTCTGGAAACACCATATATTTT; CDR3: CSVARTESSGNTIYF
V: TRBV7-2; size: NA; D: TRBD2; J: TRBJ2-2; DNA: TGTGCCAGCAGCACTGGACTAGCGGTCACCGGGGAGCTGTTTTTT; CDR3: CASSTGLAVTGELFF
V: TRBV28; size: NA; D: TRBD1; J: TRBJ1-1; DNA: TGTGCCAGCAGTTCCGACAGGGCCGCTGAAGCTTTCTTT; CDR3: CASSSDRAAEAFF
V: TRBV15; size: NA; D: TRBD1; J: TRBJ1-5; DNA: TGTGCCACCAGCCGCGCCGGGACAGAGAATCAGCCCCAGCATTTT; CDR3: CATSRAGTENQPQHF